The present entry profiles one T cell receptor (beta chain) with its context. V gave up 8 bases and J gave up 5 bases; unmatched junction bases: 6. CDR1 LNHDA and CDR2 SQIVND come from the germline V gene (reference sequence). This CDR3 is built from 14 residues. This specimen comes from a study of blood T cell repertoires in COVID-19. Study as a whole: Italy, Spain and the United States were the sources of the convalescent and acute COVID-19 samples. PBMCs, B-cell-depleted T cells, or T cells provided the cDNA or gDNA that made up the material.

Under the authors' procedure: It was from reference gene primer amplification that nucleated cell counts were estimated. Data came from immunoSEQ multiplex PCR; TCRdb stores just in-frame clones and leaves some out. V, J and clone size are taken as reported in that table, and D and trimming were inferred from the DNA itself. Of about 84,000 clones in the sample, around three quarters were seen once. What was sequenced was peripheral blood. The chain carries TRBV19 and TRBJ1-5; the match to TRBD1 covers 10 bases. The sequence derives from a man aged 70 or older with acute or convalescent COVID-19. For the CDR3, the DNA is TGTGCCAGTCAGACAGGGGGCACTTATCAGCCCCAGCATTTT. Its protein is CASQTGGTYQPQHF.